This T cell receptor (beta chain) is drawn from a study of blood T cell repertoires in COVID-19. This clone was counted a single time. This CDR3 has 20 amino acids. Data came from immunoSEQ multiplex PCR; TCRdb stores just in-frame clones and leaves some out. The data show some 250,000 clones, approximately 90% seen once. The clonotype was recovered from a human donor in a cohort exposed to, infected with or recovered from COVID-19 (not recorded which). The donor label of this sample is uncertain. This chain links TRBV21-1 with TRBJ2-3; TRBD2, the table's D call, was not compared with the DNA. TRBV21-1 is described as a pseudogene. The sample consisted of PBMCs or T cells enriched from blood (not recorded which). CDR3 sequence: CASSKERSFPSGDLTDTQYF. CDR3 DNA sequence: TGTGCCAGCAGCAAAGAGCGAAGTTTCCCCAGCGGGGACCTCACAGATACGCAGTATTTT.